The rows below give T cell receptor beta chains drawn from one sample of a study of blood T cell repertoires in COVID-19. Clones were sequenced by immunoSEQ multiplex PCR, and TCRdb holds only the in-frame ones, with some missing. The data show about 360,000 clones, roughly 86% seen once. Sequenced input: peripheral blood. The receptors stem from a human donor with acute or convalescent COVID-19. The donor label of this sample is uncertain. CDR3s include the opening cysteine and the closing phenylalanine or tryptophan. The D gene is left open where the match is weak. Some rows mark clone size as missing; the rest say once, few, many or name a class of expanded clone.

clone_size | j_call | v_call | d_call | cdr3_nt | cdr3_aa
NA | TRBJ1-1 | TRBV29-1 | NA | TGCAGCGTTGACGTCCCTGTTGAAGCTTTCTTT | CSVDVPVEAFF
NA | TRBJ1-2 | TRBV4-1 | NA | TGCGCCAGCAGCCAAGGGGCAGGGCTTAAAGACTCTAACTATGGCTACACCTTC | CASSQGAGLKDSNYGYTF
NA | TRBJ1-2 | TRBV3-1/TRBV3-2 | TRBD1 | TGTGCCAGCAGCCAATGGGACAGGGGTGGTGGCTACACCTTC | CASSQWDRGGGYTF
NA | TRBJ1-2 | TRBV6-2/TRBV6-3 | NA | TGTGCCAGCAGTGTCTTGTATGGCTACACCTTC | CASSVLYGYTF
NA | TRBJ1-6 | TRBV4-1 | TRBD1 | TGCGCCAGCAGCCAAGATGCGTCCAGGGGGTTCCCAAGCTCCTATAATTCACCCCTCCACTTT | CASSQDASRGFPSSYNSPLHF
NA | TRBJ2-5 | TRBV7-9 | TRBD2 | TGTGCCAGCAGCTTAGCGCGGTCTAGCGGGGACCAAGAGACCCAGTACTTC | CASSLARSSGDQETQYF
NA | TRBJ1-1 | TRBV4-2 | NA | TGTGCCAGCAGCCACCCCGACACGCACACTGAAGCTTTCTTT | CASSHPDTHTEAFF
NA | TRBJ2-6 | TRBV20-1 | NA | TGCAGTGCTAGTCGAGGATTCAACTCTGGGGCCAACGTCCTGACTTTC | CSASRGFNSGANVLTF
NA | TRBJ2-3 | TRBV11-2 | TRBD2 | TGTGCCAGCAGCTTAAGGATAGGTAGCGGGAGCACAGATACGCAGTATTTT | CASSLRIGSGSTDTQYF
few | TRBJ1-1 | TRBV2 | NA | TGTGCCAGCAGTGGGGAGCCGAACACTGAAGCTTTCTTT | CASSGEPNTEAFF
NA | TRBJ1-2 | TRBV19 | TRBD1 | TGTGCCACCGCAGGGGGGCCGTTCGGCTACACCTTC | CATAGGPFGYTF
few | TRBJ1-3 | TRBV19 | NA | TGTGCCAGTTCCAGGGGATACTCTGGAAACACCATATATTTT | CASSRGYSGNTIYF